The rows below give T cell receptor beta chains drawn from one sample of a study of blood T cell repertoires in COVID-19. The data were produced by immunoSEQ multiplex PCR, yet TCRdb's version contains in-frame clones alone and is incomplete. The data contain about 360,000 clones, around nine tenths of them singletons. Source material: peripheral blood. The receptors come from a human donor in a cohort sampled during active COVID-19. The CDR3 runs from the conserved cysteine through the conserved F or W. The D gene is left open where the match is weak. Only some rows state a clone size, as once, few, many or a class for expanded clones.

size	V	D	J	CDR3	DNA
NA	TRBV5-1	NA	TRBJ2-5	CASSPGGSAEGETQYF	TGCGCCAGCAGCCCCGGCGGGTCGGCAGAGGGAGAGACCCAGTACTTC
many	TRBV7-3	TRBD2	TRBJ2-1	CASSSTSPGGKQFF	TGTGCCAGCAGCTCAACTTCCCCGGGAGGAAAGCAGTTCTTC
NA	TRBV3-1/TRBV3-2	TRBD2	TRBJ2-1	CASSQSMWLAGGNSYNEQFF	TGTGCCAGCAGCCAATCCATGTGGCTAGCGGGGGGGAACTCCTACAATGAGCAGTTCTTC
NA	TRBV12-3/TRBV12-4	TRBD1	TRBJ1-2	CASSSGQGLGYTF	TGTGCCAGCAGTTCTGGACAGGGACTTGGCTACACCTTC
NA	TRBV12-5	NA	TRBJ2-1	CASGFLQVHLSSYNEQFF	TGTGCTAGTGGTTTTCTGCAGGTTCACCTTAGCTCCTACAATGAGCAGTTCTTC
NA	TRBV3-1/TRBV3-2	TRBD2	TRBJ2-7	CASRGGEGSYEQYF	TGTGCCAGCAGAGGAGGGGAGGGCTCCTACGAGCAGTACTTC
NA	TRBV6-5	TRBD1	TRBJ1-4	CASNNRGINEKLFF	TGTGCCAGCAATAACAGGGGTATTAATGAAAAACTGTTTTTT
few	TRBV5-1	NA	TRBJ2-7	CASSLEVGGGSEQYF	TGCGCCAGCAGCTTGGAAGTAGGGGGTGGTTCCGAGCAGTACTTC
NA	TRBV6-2/TRBV6-3	NA	TRBJ2-5	CASSYSPGSETQYF	TGTGCCAGCAGTTACTCGCCAGGGTCGGAGACCCAGTACTTC
NA	TRBV5-6	TRBD2	TRBJ2-7	CASNRDYRAYEQYF	TGTGCCAGCAACCGGGACTACCGCGCCTACGAGCAGTACTTC
NA	TRBV19	NA	TRBJ2-3	CASSIGGWTDTQYF	TGTGCCAGTAGTATAGGGGGCTGGACAGATACGCAGTATTTT
NA	TRBV11-2	NA	TRBJ1-3	CASSSLLGRRNTIYF	TGTGCCAGCAGCTCGCTCTTGGGCCGAAGAAACACCATATATTTT
once	TRBV5-1	NA	TRBJ1-3	CASSPGASFSSGNTIYF	TGCGCCAGCAGCCCGGGAGCATCTTTCTCCTCTGGAAACACCATATATTTT
NA	TRBV19	NA	TRBJ2-3	CASSPQRSTDTQYF	TGTGCCAGTAGTCCACAACGTAGCACAGATACGCAGTATTTT
NA	TRBV29-1	NA	TRBJ1-5	CSVSDSSNQPQHF	TGCAGCGTTAGTGACAGTAGCAATCAGCCCCAGCATTTT
NA	TRBV6-5	NA	TRBJ2-2	CASSRDPRDTGELFF	TGTGCCAGCAGCCGAGATCCCAGGGACACCGGGGAGCTGTTTTTT
NA	TRBV6-5	NA	TRBJ2-7	CASSSGAREQYF	TGTGCCAGCAGCTCAGGGGCTCGGGAGCAGTACTTC
NA	TRBV3-1/TRBV3-2	NA	TRBJ1-2	CASSQTDRAYGYTF	TGTGCCAGCAGCCAGACAGATCGGGCCTATGGCTACACCTTC
NA	TRBV29-1	NA	TRBJ2-2	CSVDEGGTGELFF	TGCAGCGTTGATGAAGGGGGAACCGGGGAGCTGTTTTTT
NA	TRBV6-2/TRBV6-3	TRBD1	TRBJ1-2	CASSYVAGTGGYTF	TGTGCCAGCAGTTACGTGGCCGGGACAGGGGGCTACACCTTC
NA	TRBV9	NA	TRBJ1-3	CASSPLSGNTIYF	TGTGCCAGCAGCCCCCTGTCTGGAAACACCATATATTTT
NA	TRBV28	NA	TRBJ2-7	CASLLAGQKAYEQYF	TGTGCCTCCCTCCTTGCGGGACAGAAAGCCTACGAGCAGTACTTC
NA	TRBV5-1	NA	TRBJ2-1	CASSLVTGSSYNEQFF	TGCGCCAGCAGCTTGGTTACAGGGAGCTCCTACAATGAGCAGTTCTTC
NA	TRBV30	TRBD1	TRBJ1-3	CAWQGPPRDRVGGGGTIYF	TGTGCCTGGCAAGGTCCCCCAAGGGACAGGGTTGGAGGCGGCGGCACCATATATTTT
NA	TRBV5-1	TRBD2	TRBJ2-1	CASSLGTSFNEQFF	TGCGCCAGCAGCTTGGGGACTAGCTTCAATGAGCAGTTCTTC
NA	TRBV24-1	TRBD2	TRBJ2-1	CATSDPPRIASGRIGSYNEQFF	TGTGCCACCAGTGATCCTCCGAGGATCGCTAGCGGGAGGATTGGGTCCTACAATGAGCAGTTCTTC
NA	TRBV25-1	TRBD2	TRBJ2-3	CASRLADTQYF	TGTGCCAGCCGACTAGCTGATACGCAGTATTTT
NA	TRBV30	TRBD2	TRBJ2-3	CAWSPGFGAGGTDTQYF	TGTGCCTGGAGTCCGGGATTCGGAGCGGGGGGCACAGATACGCAGTATTTT
NA	TRBV2	NA	TRBJ2-1	CASQQTPRSYNEQFF	TGTGCCAGCCAGCAGACACCCCGCTCCTACAATGAGCAGTTCTTC
NA	TRBV28	TRBD2	TRBJ2-4	CASRDTSGRRDIQYF	TGTGCCAGCAGAGATACTAGCGGGAGACGGGACATTCAGTACTTC
NA	TRBV5-3	TRBD2	TRBJ2-2	CARSSGTRSNTGELFF	TGTGCCAGAAGCTCCGGGACTAGAAGTAACACCGGGGAGCTGTTTTTT
NA	TRBV28	NA	TRBJ1-1	CASSGPGGRNTEAFF	TGTGCCAGCAGTGGTCCGGGGGGAAGGAACACTGAAGCTTTCTTT
NA	TRBV18	TRBD1	TRBJ1-5	CASSPDRGMGQPQHF	TGTGCCAGCTCACCGGACAGGGGGATGGGACAGCCCCAGCATTTT
NA	TRBV4-1	NA	TRBJ2-3	CASSQYTEFTDTQYF	TGCGCCAGCAGCCAATATACAGAGTTCACAGATACGCAGTATTTT
NA	TRBV19	TRBD1	TRBJ2-7	CASSPRQGVFEQYF	TGTGCCAGTAGTCCCCGACAGGGGGTATTCGAGCAGTACTTC
few	TRBV7-2	NA	TRBJ1-3	CASSSGGNTIYF	TGTGCCAGCAGCTCCGGTGGAAACACCATATATTTT
NA	TRBV7-8	NA	TRBJ1-5	CASSIKGESNQPQHF	TGTGCCAGCAGCATAAAGGGGGAGAGTAATCAGCCCCAGCATTTT
NA	TRBV4-2	TRBD2	TRBJ2-7	CASSHGLAGTYEQYF	TGTGCCAGCAGCCACGGACTAGCGGGTACCTACGAGCAGTACTTC
NA	TRBV23-1	NA	TRBJ1-1	CASSQSFSKNTEAFF	TGCGCCAGCAGTCAATCGTTTTCCAAGAACACTGAAGCTTTCTTT
NA	TRBV10-2	NA	TRBJ1-5	CASSEGARQPQHF	TGCGCCAGCAGTGAGGGGGCGAGGCAGCCCCAGCATTTT
NA	TRBV5-4	TRBD1	TRBJ2-2	CASSLQGADGELFF	TGTGCCAGCAGCTTACAGGGGGCGGACGGGGAGCTGTTTTTT
few	TRBV5-1	NA	TRBJ1-6	CASSLELASPLHF	TGCGCCAGCAGCTTGGAACTAGCCTCACCCCTCCACTTT
NA	TRBV20-1	NA	TRBJ1-1	CSASSPVNTEAFF	TGCAGTGCTAGTTCCCCAGTGAACACTGAAGCTTTCTTT
NA	TRBV4-2	NA	TRBJ1-2	CASSQEVTDTRNYGYTF	TGTGCCAGCAGCCAAGAAGTAACGGACACCCGTAACTATGGCTACACCTTC
few	TRBV3-1/TRBV3-2	TRBD1	TRBJ2-2	CASSRKGVGQGLNTGELFF	TGTGCCAGCAGCCGTAAGGGGGTGGGACAGGGATTGAACACCGGGGAGCTGTTTTTT
NA	TRBV5-1	TRBD1	TRBJ1-6	CASSLDRGDSPLHF	TGCGCCAGCAGCTTAGACAGGGGCGATTCACCCCTCCACTTT
few	TRBV28	TRBD1	TRBJ2-7	CASSYTKGTGGVKQYF	TGTGCCAGCAGCTATACGAAAGGGACAGGTGGAGTAAAGCAGTACTTC
NA	TRBV7-3	TRBD2	TRBJ2-3	CASTSGGATDTQYF	TGTGCCAGCACCAGCGGGGGGGCCACAGATACGCAGTATTTT
NA	TRBV5-4	NA	TRBJ1-1	CASSLKGTEAFF	TGTGCCAGCAGTCTCAAGGGGACTGAAGCTTTCTTT
NA	TRBV7-6	TRBD2	TRBJ2-1	CASSSIWAGDHYNEQFF	TGTGCCAGCAGCTCCATTTGGGCGGGAGACCACTACAATGAGCAGTTCTTC
NA	TRBV4-1	TRBD1	TRBJ1-1	CASRSGQGTAEAFF	TGCGCCAGCCGCTCGGGACAGGGGACAGCTGAAGCTTTCTTT
NA	TRBV15	TRBD1	TRBJ1-6	CATRRDRGASPLHF	TGTGCCACCAGGCGGGACAGGGGTGCTTCACCCCTCCACTTT
NA	TRBV2	NA	TRBJ1-6	CASSESGEHSPLHF	TGTGCCAGCAGTGAATCAGGGGAACATTCACCCCTCCACTTT